The 8 T cell receptor beta chains below all came from one sample that was sequenced in a study of beta chain features in type 1 diabetes. All of the isolated RNA was reverse transcribed, so expressed TCRB transcripts were sequenced. Measured with immunoSEQ multiplex PCR; TCRdb has only the in-frame clones, and not every one. The sample has 130,000 to 150,000 clones, 6.9% seen once. Sequenced input: central memory CD4+ T cells from blood. Receptor source: a woman aged 25 to 39 in good health.

This clone has a count of ten or more. The genes are TRBV30 and TRBJ2-7, with D possibly TRBD1 on 5 matching bases. The CDR3 is 13 amino acids. In germline, CDR1 is GTSNPN, CDR2 SVGIG (reference sequence). With 0 bases removed from V and 5 bases from J, the gap between germline ends came to 11 bases. The CDR3 DNA follows: TGTGCCTGGAGTGTACAGGCAGGGCACGAGCAGTACTTC. It is translated as CAWSVQAGHEQYF.

The rearrangement uses TRBV7-2 and TRBJ2-7; 12 nucleotides match TRBD2. Trimming removed 2 bases from V and 0 bases from J; junction bases left unmatched: 8. Germline CDR1 reads SGHTA; CDR2 reads FQGNSA. The CDR3 contains 18 residues. CDR3: CASSLIFLAGGSSYEQYF. The CDR3 region has the DNA TGTGCCAGCAGCTTAATCTTTCTAGCGGGAGGGAGCTCCTACGAGCAGTACTTC.

This clone has only a few counts. Other DNA variants within this sample encode the same CDR3. V is TRBV14 and J is TRBJ2-1, with 8 bases matching TRBD2. CDR1 SGHDN and CDR2 FVKESK come from the germline V gene. The CDR3 is made up of 19 amino acids. J lost 9 bases, V lost 4 bases, and 23 bases had no gene match. This chain's CDR3 is CASSPPTRLLAGGRGEQFF. CDR3 DNA: TGTGCCAGCAGCCCTCCGACGAGGCTGCTGGCGGGAGGACGTGGTGAGCAGTTCTTC.

Many counts were recorded for this clone. The chain recombines TRBV7-9 with TRBJ2-2; weak D call: TRBD2 (5 bases). V was trimmed by 6 bases and J by 6 bases, leaving 8 bases between them. The CDR3 covers 12 residues. CDR1 is SEHNR, CDR2 FQNEAQ, per germline (reference sequence). For the CDR3, the DNA is TGTGCCAGCAGTACGCGGGCCGGGGAGCTGTTTTTT. Its protein product is CASSTRAGELFF.

The chain employs TRBV2 and TRBJ1-3; 11 nucleotides align to TRBD1. CDR3 length: 15 amino acids. The germline gives CDR1 SNHLY, CDR2 FYNNEI. With 6 bases clipped from V and 1 base from J, the junction kept 2 bases outside the gene matches. CDR3 sequence (DNA): TGTGCCAGCAGCAGGGACAGGGGGTCTGGAAACACCATATATTTT. It yields the protein CASSRDRGSGNTIYF.

The sample holds a few counts of this clone. This chain links TRBV9 with TRBJ2-1; the match to TRBD2 covers 10 bases. Germline V gene lookup returns CDR1 SGDLS and CDR2 YYNGEE. The CDR3 spans 16 residues. Trimming took 3 bases from V and 8 from J; bases not matched to a gene: 11. CDR3 in DNA: TGTGCCAGCAGCGGAGCGGGAGGGCCTGGGAGGGATGAGCAGTTCTTC. Encoded protein: CASSGAGGPGRDEQFF.

This clone has only a few counts. This chain connects TRBV7-2 to TRBJ1-2, with 7 bases aligning to TRBD1. The germline V gene encodes CDR1 SGHTA and CDR2 FQGNSA. The V gene end was trimmed by 1 base and the J gene end by 4 bases; junction bases not matched to a gene: 3. The CDR3 has 14 residues. This CDR3 is CASSLVRDSYGYTF. CDR3 bases: TGTGCCAGCAGCTTAGTAAGGGACAGCTATGGCTACACCTTC.

The chain recombines TRBV6-5 with TRBJ2-2; 8 nucleotides line up with TRBD2. The CDR3 runs to 15 residues. V lost 2 bases to trimming and J lost 4 bases; unmatched junction nucleotides: 3. Germline lookup yields CDR1 MNHEY and CDR2 SVGAGI. This CDR3 reads CASSYSGRATGELFF. The DNA of the CDR3 is TGTGCCAGCAGTTACAGCGGGAGAGCCACCGGGGAGCTGTTTTTT.